Shown below are 7 T cell receptor beta chains from a single sample sequenced in a study of cytomegalovirus exposure and HLA in healthy donors. This PCR relied on a set of 60 Vbeta primers and 13 Jbeta primers. Sequenced by immunoSEQ multiplex PCR; TCRdb stores in-frame clones only, minus some. The sample consists of 150,000 to 200,000 clones, around 83% of them appearing once. The sample was PBMCs. The receptors were sampled from a woman aged 40 to 49 in good health and CMV-seronegative.

The rearrangement uses TRBV7-9 and TRBJ1-2, with TRBD1 matching over 7 bases. V lost 5 bases to trimming and J lost 4 bases; unmatched junction nucleotides: 10. Germline V CDR1 and CDR2: SEHNR, FQNEAQ (reference sequence). The CDR3 is made up of 15 amino acids. In nucleotides, the CDR3 is TGTGCCAGCAGCCTCAGGGACAGCCACATCTATGGCTACACCTTC. Protein: CASSLRDSHIYGYTF.

This chain uses TRBV4-2 with TRBJ1-4; D possibly corresponds to TRBD1 (5 bases). The CDR3 spans 16 residues. V was cut by 0 bases and J by 14 bases, with 22 bases left in between. Germline V gives CDR1 LGHNA, CDR2 YNFKEQ. The DNA of the CDR3 is TGTGCCAGCAGCCAAGATCCCCCGGGACTCTCTTCTTCGCTGTTTTTT. This codes for CASSQDPPGLSSSLFF.

This chain connects TRBV15 to TRBJ1-5; D unclear. Germline V gene sequence: CDR1 LNHNV, CDR2 YYDKDF (reference sequence). Trimming removed 2 bases at V and 0 bases at J, with 8 bases between. The CDR3 totals 15 residues. CDR3 coding DNA: TGTGCCACCAGCAGATTCAGGTTTAGCAATCAGCCCCAGCATTTT. It is translated as CATSRFRFSNQPQHF.

The chain carries TRBV19 and TRBJ2-7, with 7 bases matching TRBD1. The V gene's germline CDR1 is LNHDA and CDR2 SQIVND (reference sequence). CDR3 size: 14 residues. Trimming removed 6 bases from V and 0 bases from J; junction bases left unmatched: 5. DNA for the CDR3: TGTGCCAGTAGACTCGACAGGGCCTCCTACGAGCAGTACTTC. The encoded protein is CASRLDRASYEQYF.

This sequence joins TRBV19 and TRBJ1-1; D is possibly TRBD1 (6 bases). V was clipped by 5 bases and J by 7 bases, with 11 bases between them. The CDR3 is 12 amino acids. Germline assignment: CDR1 LNHDA and CDR2 SQIVND (reference sequence). CDR3 DNA: TGTGCCAGTAGTTTCACAGGGAGTGAAGCTTTCTTT. This gives the protein CASSFTGSEAFF.

V and J are TRBV30 and TRBJ1-2; maybe TRBD1 (5 bases). V shed 3 bases and J shed 6 bases, with 17 bases lying between them. There are 14 residues in the CDR3. The V gene's germline CDR1 is GTSNPN and CDR2 SVGIG (reference sequence). The CDR3 region is CAWSSYGGVDGYTF. The CDR3, as DNA: TGTGCCTGGAGCTCTTACGGAGGGGTAGATGGCTACACCTTC.

This chain uses TRBV6-6 with TRBJ1-5; D is undetermined. Trimming took off 6 bases at V and 7 bases at J, with 10 bases between the two ends. This CDR3 has 12 residues. Germline CDR1 is MNHNY and CDR2 is SVGAGI (reference sequence). DNA of the CDR3: TGTGCCAGCAGCCCCTCGGAGCAGCCCCAGCATTTT. This sequence encodes CASSPSEQPQHF.